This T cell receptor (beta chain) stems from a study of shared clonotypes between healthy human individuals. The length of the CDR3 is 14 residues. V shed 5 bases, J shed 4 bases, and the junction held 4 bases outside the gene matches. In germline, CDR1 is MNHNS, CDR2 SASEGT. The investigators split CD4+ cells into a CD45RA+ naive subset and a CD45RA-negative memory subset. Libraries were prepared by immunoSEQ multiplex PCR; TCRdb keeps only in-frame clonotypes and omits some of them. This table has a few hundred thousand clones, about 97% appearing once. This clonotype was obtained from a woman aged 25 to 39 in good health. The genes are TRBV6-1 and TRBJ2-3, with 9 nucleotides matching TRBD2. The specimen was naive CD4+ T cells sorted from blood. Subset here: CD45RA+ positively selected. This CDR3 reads CASSLKREADTQYF. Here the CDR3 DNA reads TGTGCCAGCAGTTTGAAGCGGGAGGCAGATACGCAGTATTTT.